The 18 T cell receptor beta chains below were found in one sample sequenced in a study of CD8 T cells in Susac syndrome. With random hexamers, roughly 0.45 to 1 ug RNA was reverse transcribed. MiXCR, applied by TCRdb to the immunoSEQ multiplex PCR reads, yields one record per CDR3 protein. The table records 69,000 or so distinct CDR3 sequences, about 94% of them present only once. The sequenced sample was CD8+ T cells from PBMCs. Receptors were obtained from a human donor with multiple sclerosis.

The V call is TRBV4-1, the J call TRBJ2-7; no reliable D call. This CDR3 has 13 residues. The V gene lost 1 base and the J gene lost 3 bases, with 7 bases spanning the gap. Germline V CDR1 and CDR2: MGHRA, YSYEKL. CDR3 region: CASSQADFYEQYF. The CDR3 nucleotides read TGCGCCAGCAGCCAAGCTGACTTCTACGAGCAGTACTTC.

The J gene is TRBJ1-2, the V gene TRBV15; possibly TRBD1 for D (5 bases). Deletions cut 1 base from V and 7 bases from J, with 10 bases between. The CDR3 has 13 amino acids. The germline V gene encodes CDR1 LNHNV and CDR2 YYDKDF (reference sequence). The CDR3 spells CATSRAQGRGYTF. As DNA, the CDR3 is TGTGCCACCAGCAGAGCGCAGGGCCGTGGCTACACCTTC.

V and J are TRBV9 and TRBJ2-1; D gene unclear. This CDR3 region has 15 residues. Germline V gives CDR1 SGDLS, CDR2 YYNGEE. With 4 bases removed from V and 0 bases from J, the gap between germline ends came to 11 bases. CDR3 sequence reads: CASSHHGDSYNEQFF. CDR3 coding DNA: TGTGCCAGCAGCCACCACGGTGACTCCTACAATGAGCAGTTCTTC.

The CDR3 DNA follows: TGTGCCAGCAGCCCGACGACAGGGGGCTACGAGCAGTACTTC. This encodes CASSPTTGGYEQYF. The chain employs TRBV4-2 and TRBJ2-7, with 9 bases lining up with TRBD1. V lost 4 bases, J lost 3 bases, and 4 bases stayed unmatched. This CDR3 contains 14 residues. Germline loops: CDR1 LGHNA, CDR2 YNFKEQ.

The chain joins TRBV30 to TRBJ2-5, with D tentatively TRBD1 (5 bases). The CDR3 totals 14 residues. The germline gives CDR1 GTSNPN, CDR2 SVGIG (reference sequence). V was clipped by 2 bases and J by 4 bases, with 14 bases between them. The CDR3 DNA sequence: TGTGCCTGGAGTTTGGACATTGGTCGAGAGACCCAGTACTTC. Its protein is CAWSLDIGRETQYF.

The chain combines TRBV29-1 with TRBJ2-2, with no clear D. V was pared by 4 bases and J by 5 bases, with 17 bases between. Germline loops: CDR1 SQVTM, CDR2 ANQGSEA. The CDR3 loop spans 15 amino acids. CDR3 nucleotide sequence: TGCAGCGTTGTGGAACAATTGGAGAGGACCGGGGAGCTGTTTTTT. Its protein is CSVVEQLERTGELFF.

The chain recombines TRBV12-3 or TRBV12-4 with TRBJ2-3, with TRBD2 as a possible D gene (6 bases). This CDR3 is 13 amino acids long. With 5 bases removed from V and 4 bases from J, the gap between germline ends came to 10 bases. The CDR3 DNA sequence: TGTGCCAGCAGTGTGACTAGTGCAGATACGCAGTATTTT. It is translated as CASSVTSADTQYF.

The chain is built from TRBV27 and TRBJ1-2, with D maybe TRBD1 (5 bases). Germline CDR1 MNHEY, CDR2 SMNVEV (reference sequence). Trimming cost V 5 bases and J 2 bases, with 15 bases left between them. The CDR3 consists of 15 residues. The CDR3 reads CASSKGTWGNYGYTF. In DNA form, the CDR3 reads TGTGCCAGCAGTAAAGGGACCTGGGGGAACTATGGCTACACCTTC.

This chain joins TRBV29-1 and TRBJ1-2; D unresolved. The CDR3 totals 14 residues. CDR1 and CDR2 from the germline V gene are SQVTM and ANQGSEA. V lost 2 bases to trimming and J lost 2 bases, with 12 bases between them. DNA for the CDR3: TGCAGCGTTGAATATTATATGGTCAACTATGGCTACACCTTC. Its protein is CSVEYYMVNYGYTF.

CDR3 bases: TGTGCCAGCAGCGTATTTGTGGGGGCCAGACAGGACTATGGCTACACCTTC. It translates to CASSVFVGARQDYGYTF. This chain links TRBV9 with TRBJ1-2; D possibly corresponds to TRBD1 (6 bases). The germline V and J ends were trimmed by 1 base and 3 bases, with 19 bases remaining between them. Germline loops: CDR1 SGDLS, CDR2 YYNGEE. The CDR3 totals 17 residues.

V gene TRBV5-1 combines with J gene TRBJ2-1; D not resolved. The CDR3 is 17 residues long. Per the germline V gene, CDR1 is SGHRS and CDR2 is YFSETQ. V was cut by 0 bases and J by 0 bases, with 13 bases left in between. The CDR3 DNA reads as TGCGCCAGCAGCTTGGGCGGCGTCCTCAGCTCCTACAATGAGCAGTTCTTC. This codes for CASSLGGVLSSYNEQFF.

The CDR3 nucleotides are TGTGCCAGCAGTCCGGGACTAGTTTCGGGAGAGACCCAGTACTTC. Translating it yields CASSPGLVSGETQYF. The chain employs TRBV2 and TRBJ2-5; 8 nucleotides agree with TRBD2. This CDR3 region has 15 residues. Germline V gives CDR1 SNHLY, CDR2 FYNNEI. With V trimmed by 5 bases and J by 4 bases, 9 bases remained unmatched.

V usage is TRBV7-9 and J usage is TRBJ2-1; 7 bases are a match to TRBD1. V shed 4 bases, J shed 0 bases, and the junction held 0 bases outside the gene matches. The germline V gene has CDR1 SEHNR and CDR2 FQNEAQ (reference sequence). The CDR3 runs 14 residues. For the CDR3, the DNA is TGTGCCAGCAGCTGGGACAGCTCCTACAATGAGCAGTTCTTC. Translating it yields CASSWDSSYNEQFF.

This chain uses TRBV4-3 with TRBJ1-1; D remains unclear. V dropped 0 bases and J dropped 2 bases, with 13 bases sitting between them. Germline CDR1 is LGHNA and CDR2 is YSLEER. The CDR3 consists of 16 residues. CDR3 DNA: TGCGCCAGCAGCCAAGACGGGATGAAGGGCAACACTGAAGCTTTCTTT. This codes for CASSQDGMKGNTEAFF.

CDR3 DNA sequence: TGTGCCAGCTCACCAGGGGATCAAGAGACCCAGTACTTC. This translates into CASSPGDQETQYF. This chain links TRBV18 with TRBJ2-5; D is ambiguous. CDR3 length: 13 amino acids. Looked up from germline, CDR1 is KGHSH and CDR2 is LQKENI. Trimming stripped 2 bases from V and 2 bases from J, with 6 bases between.

The chain has TRBV9 and TRBJ2-7; D remains unclear. V was pared by 1 base and J by 2 bases, with 10 bases between. This CDR3 has 14 residues. CDR1 and CDR2 from the germline V gene are SGDLS and YYNGEE. The CDR3 sequence is CASSVLPGTYEQYF. For the CDR3, the DNA is TGTGCCAGCAGCGTATTGCCGGGTACCTACGAGCAGTACTTC.

The chain uses TRBV27 and TRBJ2-3; D unresolved. Germline V gene lookup returns CDR1 MNHEY and CDR2 SMNVEV (reference sequence). The CDR3 has 13 amino acids. Trimming took 5 bases from V and 1 from J, leaving 7 bases between them. DNA for the CDR3: TGTGCCAGCAGTCGACCGGGCACAGATACGCAGTATTTT. The encoded protein is CASSRPGTDTQYF.

The chain joins TRBV19 to TRBJ1-2; 8 bases align to TRBD1. The trim removed 9 bases at V and 8 bases at J, leaving 17 bases unmatched. The germline V gene has CDR1 LNHDA and CDR2 SQIVND (reference sequence). The length of the CDR3 is 15 residues. The CDR3 protein is CASLARDRFQGGYTF. In nucleotides, the CDR3 is TGTGCCAGCCTGGCCCGGGACAGGTTCCAAGGAGGCTACACCTTC.